A single sample is the source of the 23 T cell receptor beta chains below, sequenced in a study of cytotoxic CD8 clonotypes in ibrutinib-treated CLL. The repertoire was sequenced with immunoSEQ multiplex PCR; TCRdb's copy has only in-frame clones and lacks some. The sample holds over 100,000 clones; roughly 57% are singletons and the top ten take 30% to 45%. Source: PBMCs, taken after 24 months of ibrutinib treatment. Receptor source: a human donor with chronic lymphocytic leukemia.

J is TRBJ1-5 and V is TRBV30; D is perhaps TRBD1 (5 bases). Trimming pared 5 bases from V and 7 bases from J, leaving 18 bases between. The CDR3 length is 14 residues. Germline CDR1 reads GTSNPN; CDR2 reads SVGIG (reference sequence). DNA for the CDR3: TGTGCCTGGGCAAATCAGGGAGGTGGGCAGCCCCAGCATTTT. Amino acids: CAWANQGGGQPQHF. The full variable domain, with the rest looked up from reference TRBV30 and TRBJ1-5, is SQTIHQWPATLVQPVGSPLSLECTVEGTSNPNLYWYRQAAGRGLQLLFYSVGIGQISSEVPQNLSASRPQDRQFILSSKKLLLSDSGFYLCAWANQGGGQPQHFGDGTRLSIL.

The DNA of the CDR3 is TGTGCCAGCACTTCAGACAGCAGGGTCGGGACTGAAGCTTTCTTT. Translating gives CASTSDSRVGTEAFF. The chain is built from TRBV6-6 and TRBJ1-1, with D perhaps TRBD1 (5 bases). Germline-derived CDR1 and CDR2 are MNHNY and SVGAGI (reference sequence). V shed 7 bases and J shed 5 bases, with 20 bases lying between them. This CDR3 is 15 amino acids long.

The V call is TRBV5-1, the J call TRBJ1-5; perhaps TRBD1 as D (5 bases). V was cut by 0 bases and J by 0 bases, with 16 bases left in between. The germline V gene has CDR1 SGHRS and CDR2 YFSETQ. The CDR3 has 18 amino acids. CDR3 sequence (DNA): TGCGCCAGCAGCTTGGCCACAACGGGGGGTGATAGCAATCAGCCCCAGCATTTT. Protein: CASSLATTGGDSNQPQHF.

Ten or more counts support this clone. The rearrangement uses TRBV9 and TRBJ2-7, with unresolved D. Trimming pared 0 bases from V and 4 bases from J, leaving 11 bases between. The length of the CDR3 is 14 residues. Germline V gives CDR1 SGDLS, CDR2 YYNGEE. CDR3 sequence (DNA): TGTGCCAGCAGCGTAGGTCGTTCCCCTTACGAGCAGTACTTC. Its protein product is CASSVGRSPYEQYF.

The rearrangement uses TRBV15 and TRBJ1-1; tentatively, D is TRBD1 (5 bases). V dropped 5 bases and J dropped 10 bases, with 23 bases sitting between them. Germline V gene lookup returns CDR1 LNHNV and CDR2 YYDKDF (reference sequence). CDR3 length: 15 amino acids. The CDR3 bases are TGTGCCACCAGCCGCGCGCCGTTAGGGGCGCAAGGAGCTTTCTTT. Its protein product is CATSRAPLGAQGAFF. Looking up the rest from reference TRBV15 and TRBJ1-1 gives the full variable domain: DAMVIQNPRYQVTQFGKPVTLSCSQTLNHNVMYWYQQKSSQAPKLLFHYYDKDFNNEADTPDNFQSRRPNTSFCFLDIRSPGLGDTAMYLCATSRAPLGAQGAFFGQGTRLTVV.

This sequence joins TRBV5-1 and TRBJ1-3, with D unresolved. This CDR3 comprises 13 residues. The V end lost 1 base, the J end lost 6 bases, and 8 bases lay between the germline ends. Germline CDR1 reads SGHRS; CDR2 reads YFSETQ. The CDR3 DNA reads TGCGCCAGCAGCTTGACACAGCCAAACACCATATATTTT. This codes for CASSLTQPNTIYF.

The gene calls are TRBV5-1 and TRBJ2-1; D unclear. Looked up from germline, CDR1 is SGHRS and CDR2 is YFSETQ. V gave up 0 bases and J gave up 9 bases, with 7 bases separating them. The CDR3 has 12 amino acids. CDR3 sequence reads: CASSLDSREQFF. CDR3 coding DNA: TGCGCCAGCAGCTTGGATTCCCGTGAGCAGTTCTTC.

The V gene is TRBV6-5, the J gene TRBJ2-2, with no clear D. V gave up 2 bases and J gave up 5 bases, with 6 bases separating them. The CDR3 sequence is 13 residues long. Germline V gives CDR1 MNHEY, CDR2 SVGAGI. In DNA form, the CDR3 reads TGTGCCAGCAGTTACCAACTTACCGGGGAGCTGTTTTTT. This sequence encodes CASSYQLTGELFF.

In this sample, this clone turned up a few times. V is TRBV10-3 and J is TRBJ2-3, with a weak D call TRBD2 (6 bases). Trimming stripped 4 bases from V and 6 bases from J, with 11 bases between. CDR3 size: 13 residues. Germline V gene lookup returns CDR1 ENHRY and CDR2 SYGVKD. CDR3 DNA: TGTGCCATCAGTGGCGGGGTAAGGGATACGCAGTATTTT. Encoded protein: CAISGGVRDTQYF.

The chain uses TRBV28 and TRBJ2-7, with 7 bases fitting TRBD1. This CDR3 comprises 16 residues. With V trimmed by 2 bases and J by 2 bases, 9 bases remained unmatched. Germline values: CDR1 MDHEN, CDR2 SYDVKM. CDR3 nucleotide sequence: TGTGCCAGCAGTTTAGCCCCCGACAGGGCAACCTACGAGCAGTACTTC. Protein sequence: CASSLAPDRATYEQYF.

This chain joins TRBV19 and TRBJ1-5, with a possible D match to TRBD1 (5 bases). The CDR3 is 14 residues long. Trimming cost V 8 bases and J 1 base, with 12 bases left between them. Per germline, CDR1 LNHDA and CDR2 SQIVND (reference sequence). The DNA for the CDR3 is TGTGCCAGTGGAATTGGGGGGAGCAATCAGCCCCAGCATTTT. Translated, it gives CASGIGGSNQPQHF. Combining the CDR3 with reference TRBV19 and TRBJ1-5 gives the whole variable domain DGGITQSPKYLFRKEGQNVTLSCEQNLNHDAMYWYRQDPGQGLRLIYYSQIVNDFQKGDIAEGYSVSREKKESFPLTVTSAQKNPTAFYLCASGIGGSNQPQHFGDGTRLSIL.

The chain uses TRBV25-1 and TRBJ1-1; 9 nucleotides align to TRBD1. In germline, CDR1 is MGHDK, CDR2 SYGVNS. The CDR3 loop spans 16 amino acids. Germline trimming cut 4 bases from V and 6 bases from J; bases unmatched to any gene: 12. Here the CDR3 reads CASSGFSGTGRAEAFF. As DNA, the CDR3 is TGTGCCAGCAGTGGCTTTTCCGGGACAGGGCGGGCTGAAGCTTTCTTT.

The chain recombines TRBV7-2 with TRBJ2-7, with D unclear. The ends were cut back, 5 bases at V and 4 bases at J, with 12 bases in the middle. Germline loops: CDR1 SGHTA, CDR2 FQGNSA. This CDR3 has 13 amino acids. CDR3 in amino acids: CASSPSRGYEQYF. Written as DNA, the CDR3 is TGTGCCAGCAGCCCGAGTAGAGGATACGAGCAGTACTTC.

The chain joins TRBV7-8 to TRBJ2-5; 8 nucleotides line up with TRBD1. Germline CDR1 is SGHVS and CDR2 is FQNEAQ. The CDR3 has 16 residues. V lost 1 base, J lost 5 bases, and 9 bases stayed unmatched. The CDR3 nucleotides are TGTGCCAGCAGCTTAGGAGTCGGCAGGGGGCAGGAGACCCAGTACTTC. Its protein is CASSLGVGRGQETQYF.

V usage is TRBV5-6 and J usage is TRBJ2-7, with 8 bases that match TRBD1. CDR1 is SGHDT, CDR2 YYEEEE, per germline. The ends lost 4 bases at V and 3 bases at J; junction bases unmatched: 9. This CDR3 has 15 amino acids. The CDR3 region is CASSQFQGAFYEQYF. CDR3 sequence (DNA): TGTGCCAGCAGCCAGTTCCAGGGGGCCTTCTACGAGCAGTACTTC.

The CDR3 DNA reads as TGTGCCAGCAGCTTGCCTTCCTACGAGCAGTACTTC. Translation: CASSLPSYEQYF. This chain joins TRBV5-5 and TRBJ2-7; no firm D call. There are 12 residues in the CDR3. The germline gives CDR1 SGHKS, CDR2 YYEKEE (reference sequence). Between the trimmed V and J ends, which lost 1 base and 1 base, there was a span of 3 bases.

The chain carries TRBV29-1 and TRBJ2-3, with D tentatively TRBD2 (5 bases). Trimming left V 4 bases short and J 1 base short, with 12 bases between. Germline V gives CDR1 SQVTM, CDR2 ANQGSEA. This CDR3 is 14 amino acids long. The CDR3 reads CSVGLPGGTDTQYF. The CDR3, as DNA: TGCAGCGTTGGACTCCCCGGGGGCACAGATACGCAGTATTTT.

This rearrangement joins TRBV25-1 to TRBJ2-1; 9 bases match TRBD1. Per germline, CDR1 MGHDK and CDR2 SYGVNS. This CDR3 contains 15 residues. Unmatched junction bases numbered 16, after V lost 10 bases and J lost 9 bases. The CDR3 DNA reads TGTGCCACCTTAAATGGACAGGGGACCTATACTGAGCAGTTCTTC. Protein product: CATLNGQGTYTEQFF.

V and J are TRBV2 and TRBJ1-1; D is possibly TRBD1 (5 bases). The CDR3 sequence is 11 residues long. CDR1 is SNHLY and CDR2 is FYNNEI in the germline V gene. With 6 bases removed from V and 5 bases from J, the gap between germline ends came to 7 bases. CDR3 region: CASRDKTEAFF. CDR3 in DNA: TGTGCCAGCAGGGACAAAACTGAAGCTTTCTTT.

This rearrangement joins TRBV2 to TRBJ2-1, with 11 bases that match TRBD2. V lost 7 bases and J lost 2; bases outside the gene matches: 4. Germline-derived CDR1 and CDR2 are SNHLY and FYNNEI. The CDR3 extends over 15 amino acids. CDR3 loop: CASKGTSGTYNEQFF. The CDR3 nucleotides read TGTGCCAGCAAGGGGACTAGCGGAACCTACAATGAGCAGTTCTTC.

This clone has only one observation. The V gene is TRBV7-7, the J gene TRBJ2-5; 9 bases fit TRBD1. Germline values: CDR1 SSHAT, CDR2 FNYEAQ (reference sequence). With 5 bases clipped from V and 4 bases from J, the junction kept 8 bases outside the gene matches. The CDR3 runs to 15 residues. CDR3 sequence (DNA): TGTGCCAGCAGCCAAAGACAGGGGGTGGGAGAGACCCAGTACTTC. It codes for CASSQRQGVGETQYF.

The chain couples TRBV27 to TRBJ1-1; TRBD1 might be the D (6 bases). CDR1 MNHEY and CDR2 SMNVEV come from the germline V gene (reference sequence). The V end lost 4 bases, the J end lost 14 bases, and 8 bases lay between the germline ends. CDR3 length: 9 residues. CDR3 nucleotides: TGTGCCAGCAGTTCTACAGGGTTCTTT. Amino acid sequence: CASSSTGFF.

The rearrangement uses TRBV6-1 and TRBJ1-6; D gene unclear. Germline V lookup: CDR1 MNHNS, CDR2 SASEGT. The CDR3 spans 15 residues. Trimming took 4 bases from V and 9 from J, leaving 16 bases between them. The CDR3 coding sequence is TGTGCCAGCAGTGCGGTCCGGGAAGGGAGTTCACCCCTCCACTTT. This encodes CASSAVREGSSPLHF.